This record covers a single T cell receptor (beta chain). The CDR3 runs to 14 residues. Trimming cost V 3 bases and J 3 bases; bases outside gene matches: 4. Germline V lookup: CDR1 KGHSH, CDR2 LQKENI. This entry is derived from a study of T cells in narcolepsy. Study as a whole: Donors had narcolepsy type 1 or type 2, or were healthy controls.

Measured with immunoSEQ multiplex PCR; TCRdb has only the in-frame clones, and not every one. Here the sample spans about 33,000 clones, 90% being singletons. The sequenced material came from CD45RA- memory CD4+ T cells from PBMCs. The receptor was isolated from a human donor with narcolepsy. This chain links TRBV18 with TRBJ1-1; 7 nucleotides agree with TRBD1. DNA for the CDR3: TGTGCCAGCTCACCCCAGGGACAGCACACTGAAGCTTTCTTT. It codes for CASSPQGQHTEAFF.